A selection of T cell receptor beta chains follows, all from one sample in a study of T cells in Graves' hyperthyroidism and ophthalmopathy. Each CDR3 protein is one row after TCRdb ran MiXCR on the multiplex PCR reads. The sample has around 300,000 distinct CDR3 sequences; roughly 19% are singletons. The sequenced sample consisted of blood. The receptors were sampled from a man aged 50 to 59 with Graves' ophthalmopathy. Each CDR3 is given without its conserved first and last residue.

CDR3: ASSQGNYYEQY
length: 11
V: TRBV28
J: TRBJ2-7

CDR3: SVEMLGRRGRELF
length: 13
V: TRBV29-1
J: TRBJ2-2

CDR3: ASSPRDRYTQY
length: 11
V: TRBV7-9
J: TRBJ2-3

CDR3: ASSQDGYEQY
length: 10
V: TRBV3-1
J: TRBJ2-7

CDR3: ASSFERLAKNIQY
length: 13
V: TRBV28
J: TRBJ2-4

CDR3: ASSIKAGNTGELF
length: 13
V: TRBV19
J: TRBJ2-2

CDR3: SVDELAGGPSTDTQY
length: 15
V: TRBV29-1
J: TRBJ2-3

CDR3: ASSPTGQEGYT
length: 11
V: TRBV5-1
J: TRBJ1-2

CDR3: SASSWTGSYEQY
length: 12
V: TRBV20-1
J: TRBJ2-7

CDR3: ASRHAPGGEQY
length: 11
V: TRBV12-3/TRBV12-4
J: TRBJ2-7

CDR3: ASSQGTAYGYT
length: 11
V: TRBV3-1
J: TRBJ1-2

CDR3: ASSSGQGSEQY
length: 11
V: TRBV11-2
J: TRBJ2-7

CDR3: ASSNPGLYGYT
length: 11
V: TRBV27
J: TRBJ1-2

CDR3: ASSGGGTVNTEAF
length: 13
V: TRBV5-1
J: TRBJ1-1

CDR3: AWSRGQGGNQPQH
length: 13
V: TRBV30
J: TRBJ1-5

CDR3: ASSELAGGQGANVLT
length: 15
V: TRBV2
J: TRBJ2-6

CDR3: SARDGAGENQPQH
length: 13
V: TRBV20-1
J: TRBJ1-5

CDR3: ASSSGTAGNEQY
length: 12
V: TRBV7-3
J: TRBJ2-7

CDR3: ASSQEVTGTGDTEAF
length: 15
V: TRBV4-2
J: TRBJ1-1

CDR3: ASSLAGGQADGYT
length: 13
V: TRBV5-1
J: TRBJ1-2

CDR3: ASIPRGAPYNEQF
length: 13
V: TRBV19
J: TRBJ2-1

CDR3: ALRESGANVLT
length: 11
V: TRBV30
J: TRBJ2-6

CDR3: SALQREGHHEQY
length: 12
V: TRBV20-1
J: TRBJ2-7

CDR3: ASSPGGSGSRNEQF
length: 14
V: TRBV6-1
J: TRBJ2-1

CDR3: SVEGGAGYGYT
length: 11
V: TRBV29-1
J: TRBJ1-2

CDR3: ASSRGETQY
length: 9
V: TRBV2
J: TRBJ2-5

CDR3: ASSIGREETQY
length: 11
V: TRBV19
J: TRBJ2-5

CDR3: ASRRSSGMTYNEQF
length: 14
V: TRBV2
J: TRBJ2-1

CDR3: SVDAGSTDTQY
length: 11
V: TRBV29-1
J: TRBJ2-3

CDR3: ASSLPTSGSVDEQF
length: 14
V: TRBV28
J: TRBJ2-1

CDR3: ASSSRGSSYNEQF
length: 13
V: TRBV7-2
J: TRBJ2-1

CDR3: ASSYSAGEAF
length: 10
V: TRBV6-2/TRBV6-3
J: TRBJ1-1

CDR3: SAGRAEDSVETQY
length: 13
V: TRBV20-1
J: TRBJ2-5

CDR3: SVVPSGINEQF
length: 11
V: TRBV29-1
J: TRBJ2-1

CDR3: ASGKSGGGADTQY
length: 13
V: TRBV12-5
J: TRBJ2-3

CDR3: ASSFGPGAYEQY
length: 12
V: TRBV11-1
J: TRBJ2-7

CDR3: ASSPARLAGYNEQF
length: 14
V: TRBV7-3
J: TRBJ2-1

CDR3: ASSLWASGRGTQY
length: 13
V: TRBV28
J: TRBJ2-3

CDR3: AWSVPGGMVGYT
length: 12
V: TRBV30
J: TRBJ1-2

CDR3: ASSLAGQGIYEQY
length: 13
V: TRBV5-6
J: TRBJ2-7

CDR3: ASQTDGANYGYT
length: 12
V: TRBV10-2
J: TRBJ1-2

CDR3: AVSRDPYNSPLH
length: 12
V: TRBV10-3
J: TRBJ1-6

CDR3: ASSLSSIQETQY
length: 12
V: TRBV12-3/TRBV12-4
J: TRBJ2-5

CDR3: AIHPPSGGYT
length: 10
V: TRBV6-2/TRBV6-3
J: TRBJ1-2

CDR3: ASRSAGTGSYEQY
length: 13
V: TRBV3-1
J: TRBJ2-7